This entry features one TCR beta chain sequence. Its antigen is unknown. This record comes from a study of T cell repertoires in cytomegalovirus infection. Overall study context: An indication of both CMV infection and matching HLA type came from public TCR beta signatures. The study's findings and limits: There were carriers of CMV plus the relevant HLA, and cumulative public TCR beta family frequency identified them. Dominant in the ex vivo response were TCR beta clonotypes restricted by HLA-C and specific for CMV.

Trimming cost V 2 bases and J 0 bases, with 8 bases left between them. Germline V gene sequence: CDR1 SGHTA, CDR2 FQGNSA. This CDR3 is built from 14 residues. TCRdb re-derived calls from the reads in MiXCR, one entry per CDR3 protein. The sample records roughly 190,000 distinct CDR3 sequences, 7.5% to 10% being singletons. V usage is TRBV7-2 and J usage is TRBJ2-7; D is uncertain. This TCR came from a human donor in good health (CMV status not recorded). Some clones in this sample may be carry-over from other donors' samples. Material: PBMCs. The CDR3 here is CASSLSPGSYEQYF. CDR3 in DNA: TGTGCCAGCAGCTTATCTCCGGGCTCCTACGAGCAGTACTTC. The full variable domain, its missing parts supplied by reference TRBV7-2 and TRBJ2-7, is GAGVSQSPSNKVTEKGKDVELRCDPISGHTALYWYRQSLGQGLEFLIYFQGNSAPDKSGLPSDRFSAERTGGSVSTLTIQRTQQEDSAVYLCASSLSPGSYEQYFGPGTRLTVT.